The 10 T cell receptor beta chains below were found in one sample sequenced in a study of blood T cell repertoires in COVID-19. Profiling relied on immunoSEQ multiplex PCR, and the TCRdb table lists in-frame clones only, not all of them. The table includes about 270,000 clones, approximately 81% detected once. Sequencing input: peripheral blood. These TCRs come from a young woman with acute or convalescent COVID-19.

The chain is built from TRBV6-5 and TRBJ2-7, with 8 bases matching TRBD1. Per germline, CDR1 MNHEY and CDR2 SVGAGI. CDR3 length: 15 residues. The V gene end was trimmed by 6 bases and the J gene end by 2 bases; junction bases not matched to a gene: 9. DNA of the CDR3: TGTGCCAGCAGCCGCGGACAGGGCATTACCTACGAGCAGTACTTC. Translated: CASSRGQGITYEQYF.

J is TRBJ2-7 and V is TRBV2; a possible D gene is TRBD1 (5 bases). Germline-derived CDR1 and CDR2 are SNHLY and FYNNEI. CDR3 length: 13 residues. V was pared by 6 bases and J by 6 bases, with 15 bases between. CDR3 region: CASRLEGAGEQYF. The CDR3 DNA sequence: TGTGCCAGCAGGCTAGAAGGGGCTGGCGAGCAGTACTTC.

This clone has only a few counts. The chain combines TRBV28 with TRBJ1-4, with D unresolved. The germline gives CDR1 MDHEN, CDR2 SYDVKM. Trimming took off 6 bases at V and 3 bases at J, with 14 bases between the two ends. The CDR3 consists of 15 residues. CDR3 region: CASSSESAANEKLFF. The CDR3 DNA reads TGTGCCAGCAGCAGTGAGAGTGCGGCTAATGAAAAACTGTTTTTT.

The rearrangement joins TRBV21-1 to TRBJ2-7; whether TRBD2, the table's D call, matches the DNA was not checked. TRBV21-1 is tagged as a pseudogene. The CDR3 sequence is 16 residues long. The CDR3 sequence: CASSAEGLAGNNEQYF. The DNA for the CDR3 is TGTGCCAGCAGCGCAGAGGGACTAGCGGGAAACAACGAGCAGTACTTC.

The chain is built from TRBV7-3 and TRBJ2-2; D perhaps matches TRBD2 (6 bases). V lost 2 bases and J lost 6, with 10 bases in between. CDR1 is SGHTA and CDR2 is FQGTGA in the germline V gene. The CDR3 totals 14 residues. The DNA for the CDR3 is TGTGCCAGCAGCTTACGGGGGTTCTCCGGGGAGCTGTTTTTT. As protein: CASSLRGFSGELFF.

V usage is TRBV4-3 and J usage is TRBJ2-3; possible D gene TRBD2, 5 bases. V lost 0 bases and J lost 5, with 15 bases in between. The CDR3 spans 16 residues. Germline V CDR1 and CDR2: LGHNA, YSLEER. Here the CDR3 DNA reads TGCGCCAGCAGCCAAGATAGAGTACTAGACGAAGATACGCAGTATTTT. Protein: CASSQDRVLDEDTQYF.

V gene TRBV4-2 combines with J gene TRBJ1-1, with 7 bases aligning to TRBD1. Germline V gene data show CDR1 as LGHNA and CDR2 as YNFKEQ. Trimming took 0 bases from V and 3 from J; bases not matched to a gene: 1. The CDR3 spans 14 residues. The DNA for the CDR3 is TGTGCCAGCAGCCAAGAGGGACAGTACACTGAAGCTTTCTTT. Its translation is CASSQEGQYTEAFF.

The chain couples TRBV4-3 to TRBJ2-1, with a possible D match to TRBD1 (5 bases). The CDR3 loop spans 15 amino acids. Germline V gene lookup returns CDR1 LGHNA and CDR2 YSLEER. Trimming took off 1 base at V and 8 bases at J, with 15 bases between the two ends. Here the CDR3 reads CASSQVGAGLHEQFF. DNA for the CDR3: TGCGCCAGCAGCCAAGTTGGGGCAGGGCTTCATGAGCAGTTCTTC.

The chain combines TRBV19 with TRBJ2-2; D unresolved. Trimming pared 3 bases from V and 4 bases from J, leaving 9 bases between. This CDR3 is 14 amino acids long. Per germline, CDR1 LNHDA and CDR2 SQIVND (reference sequence). The CDR3 DNA sequence: TGTGCCAGTAGTATCGTCTACCCCACCGGGGAGCTGTTTTTT. It specifies CASSIVYPTGELFF. Filled out from reference TRBV19 and TRBJ2-2, the complete variable domain reads DGGITQSPKYLFRKEGQNVTLSCEQNLNHDAMYWYRQDPGQGLRLIYYSQIVNDFQKGDIAEGYSVSREKKESFPLTVTSAQKNPTAFYLCASSIVYPTGELFFGEGSRLTVL.

V and J are TRBV12-5 and TRBJ2-5; D perhaps matches TRBD2 (5 bases). Germline V CDR1 and CDR2: LGHNT, FRNRAP. V was clipped by 1 base and J by 5 bases, with 14 bases between them. This CDR3 region has 15 residues. In nucleotides, the CDR3 is TGTGCTAGTGGTTTGGACGACGGAGGACGGGAGACCCAGTACTTC. Its translation: CASGLDDGGRETQYF.